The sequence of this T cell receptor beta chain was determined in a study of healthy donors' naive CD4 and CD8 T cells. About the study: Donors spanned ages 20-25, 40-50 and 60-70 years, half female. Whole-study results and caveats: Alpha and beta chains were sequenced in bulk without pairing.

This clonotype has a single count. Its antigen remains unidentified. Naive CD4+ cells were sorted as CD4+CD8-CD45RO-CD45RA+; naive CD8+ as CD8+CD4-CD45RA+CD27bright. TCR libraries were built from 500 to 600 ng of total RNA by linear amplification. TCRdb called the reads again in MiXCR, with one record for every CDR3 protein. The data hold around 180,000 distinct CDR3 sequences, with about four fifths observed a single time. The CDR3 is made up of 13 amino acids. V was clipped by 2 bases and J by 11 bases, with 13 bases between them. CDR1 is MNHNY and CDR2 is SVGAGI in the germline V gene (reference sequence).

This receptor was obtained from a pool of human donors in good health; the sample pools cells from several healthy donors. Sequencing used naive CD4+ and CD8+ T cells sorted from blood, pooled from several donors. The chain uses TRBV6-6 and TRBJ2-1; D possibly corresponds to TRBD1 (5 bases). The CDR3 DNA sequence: TGTGCCAGCAGTTACGAAGAGTGGGGCCAGCAGTTCTTC. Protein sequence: CASSYEEWGQQFF.